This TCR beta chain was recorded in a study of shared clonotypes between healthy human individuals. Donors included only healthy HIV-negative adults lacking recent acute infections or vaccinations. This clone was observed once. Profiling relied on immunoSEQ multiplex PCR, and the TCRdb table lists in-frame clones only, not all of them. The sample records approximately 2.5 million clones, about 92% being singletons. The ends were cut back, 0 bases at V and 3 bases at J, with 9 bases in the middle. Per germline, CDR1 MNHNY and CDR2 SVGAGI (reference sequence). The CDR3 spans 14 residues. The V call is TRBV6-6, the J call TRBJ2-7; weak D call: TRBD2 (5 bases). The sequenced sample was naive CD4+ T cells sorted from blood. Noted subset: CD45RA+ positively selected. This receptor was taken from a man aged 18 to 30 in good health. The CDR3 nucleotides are TGTGCCAGCAGTTACTCGTTCCGGGGCTACGAGCAGTACTTC. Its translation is CASSYSFRGYEQYF.